This T cell receptor (beta chain) was identified during a study of cytomegalovirus exposure and HLA in healthy donors. Study-level results: The study flagged approximately 180 TCR beta chains as cytomegalovirus-associated. Most sequenced TCRs were rare (though some public TCRs occurred in many donors).

Repertoires were generated with immunoSEQ multiplex PCR, while TCRdb's copy carries only in-frame clones and drops some. The sample contains some 260,000 clones, 90% of which appear only once. Points on this clone: Its specificity is not known.

V dropped 4 bases and J dropped 3; count of bases not matched to a gene: 9. The CDR3 consists of 14 residues. The germline V gene encodes CDR1 SQVTM and CDR2 ANQGSEA. The receptor was isolated from a woman aged 30 to 39 in good health and CMV-seronegative. The chain carries TRBV29-1 and TRBJ2-7; TRBD2 aligns across 7 bases. Sequenced input: PBMCs. In nucleotides, the CDR3 is TGCAGCGTTGCTCGGTTGGGGGGGAGCTACGAGCAGTACTTC. This translates into CSVARLGGSYEQYF.